This T cell receptor beta chain derives from a study of control samples from healthy donors and cancer patients. Only in-frame clones appear in the TCRdb table, and some are missing; sequencing was by immunoSEQ multiplex PCR. The sample has over 65,000 clones; 85% to 90% are singletons. V lost 5 bases, J lost 4 bases, and 3 bases stayed unmatched. This CDR3 spans 15 amino acids. Germline V gives CDR1 SGHTA, CDR2 FQGNSA. Input material: PBMCs. The rearrangement joins TRBV7-2 to TRBJ2-1; 12 positions match TRBD2. The origin of this receptor is a woman aged 45 to 65 with colorectal cancer. This chain's CDR3 is CASSGLAGSYNEQFF. Here the CDR3 DNA reads TGTGCCAGCAGCGGACTAGCGGGGAGTTACAATGAGCAGTTCTTC.